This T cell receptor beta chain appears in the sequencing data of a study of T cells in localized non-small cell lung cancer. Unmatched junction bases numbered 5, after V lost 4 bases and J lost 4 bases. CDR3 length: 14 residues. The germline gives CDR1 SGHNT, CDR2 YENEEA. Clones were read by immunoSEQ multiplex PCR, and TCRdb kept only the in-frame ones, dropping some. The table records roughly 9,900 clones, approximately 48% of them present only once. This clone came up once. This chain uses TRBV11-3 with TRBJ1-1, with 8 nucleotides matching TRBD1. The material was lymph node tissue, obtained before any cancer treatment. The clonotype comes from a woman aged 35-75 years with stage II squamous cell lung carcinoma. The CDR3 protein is CASSSTGGGTEAFF. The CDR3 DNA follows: TGTGCCAGCAGCTCAACAGGGGGGGGCACTGAAGCTTTCTTT.